These 8 T cell receptor beta chains came from one sample sequenced in a study of blood T cell repertoires in COVID-19. The protocol was immunoSEQ multiplex PCR, while the TCRdb copy is restricted to in-frame clones and leaves out a portion. The data show more than 85,000 clones, roughly 82% seen once. Sequenced: peripheral blood. Receptors originate from a man older than 75 with acute or convalescent COVID-19.

V and J are TRBV4-3 and TRBJ1-2; 7 positions match TRBD1. With 7 bases clipped from V and 3 bases from J, the junction kept 8 bases outside the gene matches. The CDR3 consists of 14 residues. CDR1 and CDR2 (germline): LGHNA, YSLEER. The CDR3, as DNA: TGCGCCAGCACTCCAGGAGGGGGCGACTATGGCTACACCTTC. This sequence encodes CASTPGGGDYGYTF.

The chain employs TRBV25-1 and TRBJ1-1; 11 bases align to TRBD1. The germline V gene encodes CDR1 MGHDK and CDR2 SYGVNS. The CDR3 is 14 residues long. The V segment lost 4 bases and the J segment 2 bases; nucleotides outside the gene matches: 0. DNA for the CDR3: TGTGCCAGCAGTGGGACAGGGGGCAACACTGAAGCTTTCTTT. This encodes CASSGTGGNTEAFF.

The rearrangement joins TRBV15 to TRBJ2-7; D not resolved. V lost 0 bases and J lost 9, with 9 bases in between. The CDR3 covers 12 residues. Germline CDR1 is LNHNV and CDR2 is YYDKDF (reference sequence). The CDR3 bases are TGTGCCACCAGCAGAGACCCTACGGTGCAGTACTTC. This translates into CATSRDPTVQYF.

The J gene is TRBJ2-1, the V gene TRBV5-1; no clear D. V shed 1 base and J shed 9 bases, with 8 bases lying between them. Germline V gene data show CDR1 as SGHRS and CDR2 as YFSETQ. CDR3 length: 12 amino acids. DNA for the CDR3: TGCGCCAGCAGCTTGTCCCAGCGTGAGCAGTTCTTC. Its protein is CASSLSQREQFF.

The J gene is TRBJ2-1, the V gene TRBV7-2, with D maybe TRBD1 (5 bases). V lost 1 base and J lost 12, with 13 bases in between. Looked up from germline, CDR1 is SGHTA and CDR2 is FQGNSA. There are 13 residues in the CDR3. The CDR3 is CASSLGLAQGQFF. CDR3 DNA: TGTGCCAGCAGCTTAGGGTTGGCTCAGGGGCAGTTCTTC.

The V gene is TRBV20-1, the J gene TRBJ1-1, with D possibly being TRBD1 (5 bases). V lost 6 bases and J lost 4, with 9 bases in between. The CDR3 is made up of 11 amino acids. Germline lookup yields CDR1 DFQATT and CDR2 SNEGSKA (reference sequence). The CDR3 region has the DNA TGCAGTGCCCGGGGGATCACTGAAGCTTTCTTT. Its translation: CSARGITEAFF.

This chain connects TRBV5-4 to TRBJ1-5; 7 bases are shared with TRBD1. The V gene's germline CDR1 is SGHNT and CDR2 YYREEE (reference sequence). V trimming: 5 bases; J trimming: 7 bases; junction bases outside the gene matches: 15. The CDR3 length is 16 residues. The CDR3 loop is CASSPSPTGSGQPQHF. For the CDR3, the DNA is TGTGCCAGCAGTCCATCCCCGACAGGGTCGGGACAGCCCCAGCATTTT.

This chain joins TRBV6-2 or TRBV6-3 and TRBJ2-1, with TRBD1 identical over 8 bases. CDR3 length: 15 residues. Germline lookup yields CDR1 MNHEY and CDR2 SVGEGT. J was trimmed by 6 bases and V by 4 bases; bases with no gene match: 8. Written as DNA, the CDR3 is TGTGCCAGCAGTTCCCCCGGGACAGGAATCAATGAGCAGTTCTTC. It is translated as CASSSPGTGINEQFF.